The TCR beta chain described here comes from a study of OX40 agonist ivuxolimab in advanced cancers. Study-level background: In this cohort, patients received ivuxolimab, an agonistic anti-OX40 (CD134) antibody. The dose of intravenous ivuxolimab that patients received every 2 weeks ranged from 0.01 to 10 mg/kg. Patients treated during dose escalation were battling hepatocellular carcinoma, melanoma, renal cell or head and neck cancer.

Germline CDR1 reads MNHNY; CDR2 reads SVGAGI (reference sequence). This CDR3 is 14 amino acids long. V was clipped by 5 bases and J by 2 bases, with 12 bases between them. Sequencing was performed with immunoSEQ multiplex PCR; in TCRdb, only in-frame clones are kept and a portion is missing. Of roughly 60,000 clones in the sample, about 91% were seen once. As concerns this clone: Its matching antigen is unknown.

Whole-study results and caveats: Expanded clones belonging to CD8+ T cells outnumbered, on average, those of CD4+.

Sequencing was performed on CD4+ or CD8+ T cells sorted from blood, taken in a trial of the OX40 agonist ivuxolimab. J is TRBJ1-1 and V is TRBV6-6; D gene ambiguous. The receptor's source is an adult with an advanced solid tumor such as melanoma, head and neck, liver or kidney cancer. The CDR3 region is CASSHPEENTEAFF. DNA of the CDR3: TGTGCCAGCAGTCACCCGGAGGAAAACACTGAAGCTTTCTTT.